A single sample gave rise to the 18 T cell receptor beta chains below, sequenced in a study of metastatic and nonmetastatic thyroid tumors. No patient had received any treatment before thyroid surgery. Via MiXCR, TCRdb re-called the PCR reads. The sample holds fewer than 12,000 clones, approximately 30% seen once. Input material: tumor tissue. Receptors were obtained from a male donor with papillary thyroid cancer or a benign thyroid nodule (not recorded which). Some clones in this sample may be carry-over from other donors' samples.

This clone has at least ten counts. V and J are TRBV5-1 and TRBJ1-1; TRBD1 aligns across 10 bases. This CDR3 comprises 17 residues. Germline V gene data show CDR1 as SGHRS and CDR2 as YFSETQ. The V and J ends lost 2 bases and 8 bases, in that order; junction bases with no gene match: 15. Here the CDR3 reads CASSFGNRDRGLLEAFF. DNA of the CDR3: TGCGCCAGCAGCTTTGGAAACCGGGACAGGGGTCTTCTAGAAGCTTTCTTT.

This clone was seen more than once but under ten times. V usage is TRBV6-2 or TRBV6-3 and J usage is TRBJ2-7, with 10 bases that match TRBD2. V trimming: 4 bases; J trimming: 4 bases; junction bases outside the gene matches: 7. CDR1 MNHEY and CDR2 SVGEGT come from the germline V gene. This CDR3 spans 15 amino acids. The CDR3 coding sequence is TGTGCCAGCAGTTCTTACAGCGGGAGGGAATACGAGCAGTACTTC. This sequence encodes CASSSYSGREYEQYF.

This clone was counted ten times or more. A much larger clone sits a single nucleotide away, making a read error possible. The rearrangement uses TRBV27 and TRBJ1-1; maybe TRBD1 (6 bases). Germline-derived CDR1 and CDR2 are MNHEY and SMNVEV (reference sequence). With 1 base removed from V and 9 bases from J, the gap between germline ends came to 15 bases. The CDR3 length is 14 residues. The CDR3 sequence: CASSLFNGGDKAFF. CDR3 nucleotide sequence: TGTGCCAGCAGTTTATTTAACGGGGGGGACAAAGCTTTCTTT.

In the case of this clone: A read error may explain this, as a much larger clone is one base away. The same CDR3 also results from other DNA sequences found in this sample. V usage is TRBV20-1 and J usage is TRBJ2-2; D uncertain. Trimming shortened V by 3 bases and J by 2 bases, and 13 bases separated the two germline ends. Germline V gives CDR1 DFQATT, CDR2 SNEGSKA (reference sequence). This CDR3 comprises 15 residues. CDR3 loop: CSASVGFANTGELFF. The CDR3 DNA follows: TGCAGTGCTAGCGTCGGGTTCGCTAACACCGGGGAGCTGTTTTTT.

The chain employs TRBV20-1 and TRBJ1-2; 11 nucleotides line up with TRBD1. From germline, CDR1 is DFQATT and CDR2 SNEGSKA (reference sequence). Losses at the gene ends were 3 bases for V and 3 bases for J; bases not matched to a gene: 0. The length of the CDR3 is 13 residues. This CDR3 is CSARGQGDYGYTF. For the CDR3, the DNA is TGCAGTGCTAGGGGACAGGGGGACTATGGCTACACCTTC.

This sequence joins TRBV13 and TRBJ2-7; no firm D call. With 5 bases removed from V and 0 bases from J, the gap between germline ends came to 11 bases. The CDR3 length is 14 residues. CDR1 and CDR2 (germline): PRHDT, FYEKMQ (reference sequence). CDR3 nucleotide sequence: TGTGCCAGCAGCCGTCGTTCTTACTCCTACGAGCAGTACTTC. Its protein is CASSRRSYSYEQYF.

The chain is built from TRBV28 and TRBJ2-7; D may be TRBD1 (6 bases). In germline, CDR1 is MDHEN, CDR2 SYDVKM. Trimming left V 10 bases short and J 4 bases short, with 11 bases between. The CDR3 is 11 residues long. The CDR3 loop reads CATTGLYEQYF. CDR3 bases: TGTGCCACCACAGGGCTATACGAGCAGTACTTC.

This clone was seen more than once but under ten times. This chain links TRBV27 with TRBJ2-7; D might be TRBD1 (6 bases). This CDR3 has 17 amino acids. The germline CDR1 and CDR2 sequences are MNHEY and SMNVEV (reference sequence). Between the trimmed V and J ends, which lost 0 bases and 7 bases, there was a span of 22 bases. CDR3 sequence (DNA): TGTGCCAGCAGTTTATCTTCCCGACAGGTCTACTCGGGGGAGCAGTACTTC. This translates into CASSLSSRQVYSGEQYF.

By sample share, this clone is medium-sized. The chain joins TRBV20-1 to TRBJ2-7; 8 nucleotides line up with TRBD2. Unmatched junction bases numbered 14, after V lost 6 bases and J lost 4 bases. The CDR3 is 15 amino acids. Per the germline V gene, CDR1 is DFQATT and CDR2 is SNEGSKA (reference sequence). The CDR3 protein is CSAIIPGLEPYEQYF. In DNA form, the CDR3 reads TGCAGTGCCATAATCCCGGGACTAGAGCCATACGAGCAGTACTTC.

Worth noting for this clone: Compared with germline, one end of the junction differs, possibly owing to a read error. The chain joins TRBV7-9 to TRBJ1-1; D gene ambiguous. The CDR3 runs 13 residues. Germline assignment: CDR1 SEHNR and CDR2 FQNEAQ (reference sequence). CDR3 DNA sequence: TGTTCCAGCACTACTCGACAGAACACTGAAGCTTTCTTT. It codes for CSSTTRQNTEAFF.

In its sample, this clone is medium-sized (0.01 to 0.1%). The chain couples TRBV20-1 to TRBJ1-1; no clear D. The length of the CDR3 is 15 residues. Germline V CDR1 and CDR2: DFQATT, SNEGSKA (reference sequence). Trimming removed 1 base from V and 1 base from J, with 13 bases in between. DNA of the CDR3: TGCAGTGCTAGAGGAGGGCTTAGGGAGAACACTGAAGCTTTCTTT. It is translated as CSARGGLRENTEAFF.

This clone was seen a few times. A much larger clone sits a single nucleotide away, making a read error possible. The genes are TRBV29-1 and TRBJ2-5; a possible D gene is TRBD2 (6 bases). The CDR3 sequence is 14 residues long. The germline V gene has CDR1 SQVTM and CDR2 ANQGSEA. Deletions cut 4 bases from V and 0 bases from J, with 12 bases between. CDR3 amino acids: CSVVVLADQETQYF. In DNA form, the CDR3 reads TGCAGCGTTGTGGTACTAGCCGACCAAGAGACCCAGTACTTC. Filled out from reference TRBV29-1 and TRBJ2-5, the complete variable domain reads SAVISQKPSRDICQRGTSLTIQCQVDSQVTMMFWYRQQPGQSLTLIATANQGSEATYESGFVIDKFPISRPNLTFSTLTVSNMSPEDSSIYLCSVVVLADQETQYFGPGTRLLVL.

This clone was seen more than once but under ten times. CDR3 region: CASSEGTGSRGETQYF. Here the CDR3 DNA reads TGCGCCAGCAGTGAGGGTACAGGGTCGCGCGGCGAGACCCAGTACTTC. The V and J genes are TRBV10-1 and TRBJ2-5, with D possibly being TRBD1 (6 bases). The CDR3 length is 16 residues. With 2 bases removed from V and 5 bases from J, the gap between germline ends came to 18 bases. The germline V gene has CDR1 WNHNN and CDR2 SYGVQD (reference sequence).

The chain uses TRBV20-1 and TRBJ1-2, with 12 bases that match TRBD1. Germline CDR1 and CDR2: DFQATT and SNEGSKA (reference sequence). The CDR3 covers 14 residues. The V gene end was trimmed by 5 bases and the J gene end by 8 bases; junction bases not matched to a gene: 9. The CDR3: CSADEGQGAGGYTF. The DNA of the CDR3 is TGCAGTGCTGATGAGGGACAGGGGGCTGGCGGCTACACCTTC.

V usage is TRBV7-6 and J usage is TRBJ1-5; tentative D call: TRBD1 (5 bases). This CDR3 has 17 residues. From germline, CDR1 is SGHVS and CDR2 FNYEAQ. Trimming took off 3 bases at V and 5 bases at J, with 20 bases between the two ends. The CDR3 protein is CASSLSGTSLWDQPQHF. For the CDR3, the DNA is TGTGCCAGCAGCTTGTCCGGGACGTCCCTTTGGGATCAGCCCCAGCATTTT.

V usage is TRBV27 and J usage is TRBJ2-7; TRBD2 agrees at 8 bases. Germline CDR1 and CDR2: MNHEY and SMNVEV (reference sequence). Trimming removed 9 bases from V and 2 bases from J; junction bases left unmatched: 6. The CDR3 sequence is 13 residues long. The CDR3 region has the DNA TGTGCCAGTAGACTAGCGCCCGCCTACGAGCAGTACTTC. This translates into CASRLAPAYEQYF.

There are a few counts of this clone. The J gene is TRBJ1-4, the V gene TRBV27, with TRBD1 as a possible D gene (5 bases). Trimming pared 5 bases from V and 0 bases from J, leaving 7 bases between. CDR3 length: 14 residues. CDR1 and CDR2 (germline): MNHEY, SMNVEV (reference sequence). Here the CDR3 DNA reads TGTGCCAGCAGTGGGGGGGCAACTAATGAAAAACTGTTTTTT. This sequence encodes CASSGGATNEKLFF.

The rearrangement uses TRBV6-5 and TRBJ1-5; D perhaps matches TRBD1 (6 bases). This CDR3 region has 17 residues. Germline V lookup: CDR1 MNHEY, CDR2 SVGAGI. The V gene lost 3 bases and the J gene lost 3 bases, with 18 bases spanning the gap. The CDR3 spells CASSYARGGASNQPQHF. The CDR3 DNA reads TGTGCCAGCAGTTATGCGAGGGGGGGGGCCTCCAATCAGCCCCAGCATTTT.